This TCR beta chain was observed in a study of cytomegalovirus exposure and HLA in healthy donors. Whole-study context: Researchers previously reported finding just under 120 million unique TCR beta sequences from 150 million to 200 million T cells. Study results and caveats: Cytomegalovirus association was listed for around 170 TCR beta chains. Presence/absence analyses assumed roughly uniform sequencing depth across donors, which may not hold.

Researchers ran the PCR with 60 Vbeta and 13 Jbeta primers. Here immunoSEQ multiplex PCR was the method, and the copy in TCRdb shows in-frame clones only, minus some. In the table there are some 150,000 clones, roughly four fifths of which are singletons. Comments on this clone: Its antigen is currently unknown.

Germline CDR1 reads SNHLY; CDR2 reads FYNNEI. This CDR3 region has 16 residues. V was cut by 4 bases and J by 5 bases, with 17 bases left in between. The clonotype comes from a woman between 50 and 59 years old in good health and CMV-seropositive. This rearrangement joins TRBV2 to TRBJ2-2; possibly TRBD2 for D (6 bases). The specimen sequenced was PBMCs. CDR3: CASSGRGGSGTGELFF. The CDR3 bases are TGTGCCAGCAGTGGAAGAGGAGGGAGTGGAACCGGGGAGCTGTTTTTT.